This paragraph reports one T cell receptor (beta chain). This clonotype was detected ten times or more. What antigen it recognizes has not been identified. The germline gene is not matched at one end of the junction; a read error may be the cause. This sample is drawn from a study of T cells in Graves' hyperthyroidism and ophthalmopathy (dated 2019 in TCRdb). Context from the whole study: Peripheral blood samples were taken at the time of initial diagnosis, prior to any treatment. To identify distinguishing TCR V-J signatures, a discovery cohort of about 95 patients was used, comprising 40 to 45 with Graves' ophthalmopathy and around 57 with stable Graves' hyperthyroidism. Prospective prediction of ophthalmopathy was tested in an independent validation cohort consisting of some 19 hyperthyroidism patients and 15 or so patients who later progressed to ophthalmopathy. The 100 discovery patients were randomly split 7:3 into training and test sets. In more than 5 Graves' hyperthyroidism patients, the study also compared T-cell repertoires from thyroid tissue with T-cell repertoires from blood. Once sampling was done, hyperthyroidism patients were given methimazole at a starting dose of 30 mg daily, whereas ophthalmopathy patients were given high-dose intravenous methylprednisolone. The paper reports TCR Vbeta CDR3 sequencing of 140 or so peripheral blood samples: under 45 ophthalmopathy, some 80 hyperthyroidism and approximately 17 progressor patients.

Ophthalmopathy patients had moderately to severely active disease, with a Clinical Activity Score of 3 or more, a NOSPECS grade of 4 or more, and a disease duration of less than 3 months. Any patient with an uncontrolled infection, another autoimmune disease, pregnancy or lactation was excluded. Diagnoses were based on clinical symptoms, serum thyroxine and TRAb, thyroid ultrasound and orbital computed tomography. Ficoll-Paque density gradient centrifugation was used to isolate PBMCs from 10 ml of fresh peripheral blood. Trizol reagent was used to extract total RNA, and RNA quality was then checked on an Agilent 2100 Bioanalyzer. The TCR beta CDR3 regions were amplified from RNA transcripts. The first round of RT-PCR for the TCR CDR3 was performed with the HTBI primer set and the Qiagen OneStep RT-PCR kit. The libraries were constructed in a second round of multiplex PCR and then size-selected and purified. Libraries were sequenced paired-end with 100 bp reads on an Illumina HiSeq2000. The paper's processing steps were these. SOAPnuke was used to process the raw data, removing reads that contained adapters or uncalled bases, had a mean Phred below 15, or lacked an exact match to the constant primer or identifier. High-quality paired reads were merged with COPE v1.2.5, and unique nucleotide sequences were defined as clonotypes. Clonotypes were aligned to IMGT TRBV, TRBD and TRBJ reference segments using MiTCR v1.1. The analysis was restricted to V-J combinations with a frequency above 0.0001, which together covered 99% to 99.2% of the repertoires. A TCS score was defined as the ratio of F50 (clonal expansion) to E x V (chaos), with BLOSUM62-based TCRdist applied between CDR3 peptides within each V-J. Welch's t-statistics and random forest reduced fewer than 550 V-J features to fewer than 15, which were used in a naive Bayes classifier (R e1071). TCRdb cleaned the public reads at Q25 with fastp, built clones with MiXCR and kept in-frame beta chains. CDR3 protein sequences are deduplicated, and each keeps its most common genes and DNA. The V and J calls and clone size are TCRdb's, not the authors'. The sample records some 370,000 distinct CDR3 sequences, 11% to 15% of which are singletons. Together, the top ten hold 25% to 30% of the sample.

CDR1 GTSNPN and CDR2 SVGIG were looked up in the germline V gene (reference sequence). From its cysteine to its phenylalanine, the CDR3 spans 13 amino acids. Only the CDR3 portion is preserved as DNA: 39 bases, with reading frame beginning at the first base. Points the paper makes about the study in general: Sample size was not statistically predetermined, and investigators were not blinded to group allocation. In validation, the model predicted progression to ophthalmopathy a median of roughly 6.5 months before onset, with about 70% sensitivity and just under 75% specificity. Most expanded thyroid clonotypes (frequency above 0.001) were also found in blood, which suggests that blood repertoires may mirror thyroid immune responses. In cross-validation, a model built on a 13 V-J signature told ophthalmopathy apart from stable hyperthyroidism with approximately 90% sensitivity and around 84% specificity, and in testing the same model reached 80%/75%.

Recombination linked TRBV30 to TRBJ2-1; the D gene is not confidently resolved. The clonotype was recovered from a man in his fifties with Graves' ophthalmopathy. Sequenced input: blood. In nucleotides, the sequence is TGTGCCTACAGTTTTAGCTCCTACAATGAGCAATTCTTC. The translation is CAYSFSSYNEQFF.